This TCR beta chain was captured by sequencing in a study of CD8+ T cells in alopecia areata. On the study more broadly: Severity scores in treated patients reflected the percentage of scalp affected.

Following extraction, RNA underwent reverse transcription to cDNA, which served as the sequencing template. Here immunoSEQ multiplex PCR was the method, and the copy in TCRdb shows in-frame clones only, minus some. The data contain about 200,000 clones, roughly 60% of them singletons. As to this clone: What it binds is not known.

Deletions cut 7 bases from V and 7 bases from J, with 20 bases between. The germline CDR1 and CDR2 sequences are SGHTA and FQGNSA. The CDR3 loop spans 15 amino acids. Indicated treatment: oral pan-JAK inhibitor, 5-10 mg twice daily. Broader study findings: Against the mouse data, patients shared TCRs less clearly, possibly for HLA reasons. Scalp samples also contribute reads from the resident alphabeta T cells found in normal skin. Lesional scalp displayed greater clonality than normal scalp, most notably in alopecia totalis/universalis.

The rearrangement links TRBV7-2 to TRBJ1-5, with D maybe TRBD1 (5 bases). The sequenced sample was CD4+ T cells sorted from blood, obtained at week 24, from a patient treated with tofacitinib. The receptor's source is a human donor with alopecia areata. CDR3 DNA sequence: TGTGCCAGCACCCTGAGTCTAGGGGATTACCAGCCCCAGCATTTT. Translation: CASTLSLGDYQPQHF.